What follows are 5 T cell receptor beta chains derived from one specimen sequenced in a study of identical twins. Each CDR3 protein is one row after TCRdb ran MiXCR on the 5' RACE reads. Altogether about 240,000 distinct CDR3 sequences are present, 6% to 8.5% being singletons, with the ten largest covering roughly 5.4%. The data were also submitted as part of a second study, on yellow fever vaccine responses in identical twins.

The sequenced sample was CD8+ T cells sorted from blood. The receptors originated from a woman younger than 35 in good health.

The V call is TRBV24-1, the J call TRBJ2-4; 9 bases match TRBD1. Germline-derived CDR1 and CDR2 are KGHDR and SFDVKD. Losses at the gene ends were 4 bases for V and 7 bases for J; bases not matched to a gene: 10. This CDR3 has 16 amino acids. The CDR3 spells CATSDPKDRGKNIQYF. CDR3 sequence (DNA): TGTGCCACCAGTGACCCTAAGGACAGGGGAAAGAACATTCAGTACTTC.

In its sample, this clonotype was seen a few times. This chain connects TRBV6-4 to TRBJ2-2; unclear D gene. CDR1 is MRHNA, CDR2 SNTAGT, per germline. The V end lost 0 bases, the J end lost 3 bases, and 2 bases lay between the germline ends. This CDR3 has 13 residues. DNA for the CDR3: TGTGCCAGCAGTGACTCAGACACCGGGGAGCTGTTTTTT. Residues: CASSDSDTGELFF.

This clonotype was counted a few times. V is TRBV27 and J is TRBJ2-7; unclear D gene. The V end was cut by 2 bases, the J end by 2 bases, with 10 bases between. CDR3 length: 14 residues. Germline-derived CDR1 and CDR2 are MNHEY and SMNVEV (reference sequence). CDR3 DNA: TGTGCCAGCAGTTTAACTGCAGAAACCTACGAGCAGTACGTC. Its translation is CASSLTAETYEQYV.

This clonotype was recorded a few times. This chain links TRBV7-9 with TRBJ1-1; D might be TRBD1 (5 bases). Trimming removed 6 bases at V and 5 bases at J, with 16 bases between. The germline V gene encodes CDR1 SEHNR and CDR2 FQNEAQ (reference sequence). This CDR3 has 14 residues. The CDR3 DNA is TGTGCCAGCAGACCCAGCTGGGGGGGGACTGAAGCTTTCTTT. Protein: CASRPSWGGTEAFF.

In this sample, this clonotype turned up many times. V and J are TRBV6-2 or TRBV6-3 and TRBJ2-7, with 9 bases that match TRBD1. Germline CDR1 reads MNHEY; CDR2 reads SVGEGT. V shed 3 bases, J shed 1 base, and the junction held 4 bases outside the gene matches. The CDR3 consists of 15 residues. CDR3 loop: CASSYEQGASYEQYV. The CDR3 coding sequence is TGTGCCAGCAGTTATGAACAGGGGGCGTCCTACGAGCAGTACGTC.